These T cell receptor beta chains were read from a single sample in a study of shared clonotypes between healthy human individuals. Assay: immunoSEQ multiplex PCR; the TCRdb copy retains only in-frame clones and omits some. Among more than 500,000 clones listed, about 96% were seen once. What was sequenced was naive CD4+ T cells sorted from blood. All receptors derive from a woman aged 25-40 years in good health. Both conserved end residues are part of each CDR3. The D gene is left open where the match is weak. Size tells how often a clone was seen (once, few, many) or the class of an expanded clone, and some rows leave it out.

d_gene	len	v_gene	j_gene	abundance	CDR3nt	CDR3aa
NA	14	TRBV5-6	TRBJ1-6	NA	TGTGCCAGCAGCTTGGACAGCTTACCTTCACCCCTCCACTTT	CASSLDSLPSPLHF
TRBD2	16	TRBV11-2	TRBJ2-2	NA	TGTGCCAGCAGCTTACTTGGACTAGTTACCACCGGGGAGCTGTTTTTT	CASSLLGLVTTGELFF
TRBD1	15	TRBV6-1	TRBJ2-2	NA	TGTGCCAGCAGCCACGGACAGGGGGGCACCGGGGAGCTGTTTTTT	CASSHGQGGTGELFF
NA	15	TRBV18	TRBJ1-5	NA	TGTGCCAGCTCACCACCGCCGGATAGCAATCAGCCCCAGCATTTT	CASSPPPDSNQPQHF
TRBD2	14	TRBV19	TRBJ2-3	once	TGTGCCAGTAGTTTGGGACTAGACACAGATACGCAGTATTTT	CASSLGLDTDTQYF
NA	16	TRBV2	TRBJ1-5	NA	TGTGCCAGCAGCGGCCAAATTCTTGGGAGCAATCAGCCCCAGCATTTT	CASSGQILGSNQPQHF
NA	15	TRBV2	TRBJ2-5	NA	TGTGCCAGCAGTGGCGGCAGGGGATACCAAGAGACCCAGTACTTC	CASSGGRGYQETQYF
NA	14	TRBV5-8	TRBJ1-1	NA	TGTGCCAGCAGCTTGAAGTGGCCAGCCACTGAAGCTTTCTTT	CASSLKWPATEAFF
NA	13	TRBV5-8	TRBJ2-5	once	TGTGCCAGCAGCTTGGAATGGCGGGAGACCCAGTACTTC	CASSLEWRETQYF
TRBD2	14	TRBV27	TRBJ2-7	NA	TGTGCCAGCAGGCAAGCGGGGGCGATATACGAGCAGTACTTC	CASRQAGAIYEQYF
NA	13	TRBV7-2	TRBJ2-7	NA	TGTGCCAGCAGCTTAGGCCGGTTATACGAGCAGTACTTC	CASSLGRLYEQYF
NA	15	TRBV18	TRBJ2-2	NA	TGTGCCAGCTCACCGATCGAGGGAGCGACCGGGGAGCTGTTTTTT	CASSPIEGATGELFF
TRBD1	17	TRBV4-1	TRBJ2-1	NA	TGCGCCAGCAGCCAAGCCCGGGACAGAAGGCTTCCCGATGAGCAGTTCTTC	CASSQARDRRLPDEQFF
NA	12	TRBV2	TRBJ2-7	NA	TGTGCCAGCAGGGGGGGCTCCTACGAGCAGTACTTC	CASRGGSYEQYF
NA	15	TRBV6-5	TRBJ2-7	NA	TGTGCCAGCAGTTATAAGGCCAGGGGTGTTTGGGAGCAGTACTTC	CASSYKARGVWEQYF
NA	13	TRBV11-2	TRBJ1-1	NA	TGTGCCAGCAGCTTCGGGGAGAACACTGAAGCTTTCTTT	CASSFGENTEAFF
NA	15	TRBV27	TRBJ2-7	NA	TGTGCCAGCAGTTTAGCGACCCAGGGGGGCGTCGAGCAGTACTTC	CASSLATQGGVEQYF
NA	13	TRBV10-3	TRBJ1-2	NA	TGTGCCATCAGCACATCGACAGAGTATGGCTACACCTTC	CAISTSTEYGYTF
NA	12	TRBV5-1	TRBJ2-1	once	TGCGCCAGCAGCTTGGATGGGGTAGGGCAGTTCTTC	CASSLDGVGQFF
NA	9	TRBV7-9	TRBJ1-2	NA	TGTGCCGTAAGGGACGGCTACACCTTC	CAVRDGYTF
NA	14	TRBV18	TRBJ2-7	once	TGTGCCAGCTCACCTCGAGAAGCCTTCAACGAGCAGTACTTC	CASSPREAFNEQYF
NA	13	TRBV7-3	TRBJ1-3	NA	TGTGCCAGCAGCCCTGGACAGGGAAACACCATATATTTT	CASSPGQGNTIYF
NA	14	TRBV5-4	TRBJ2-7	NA	TGTGCCAGCAGCGCTCGGGACCACTCCTACGAGCAGTACTTC	CASSARDHSYEQYF
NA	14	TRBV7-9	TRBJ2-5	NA	TGTGCCAGCAGCTTCGCTCCAACTTGGGAGACCCAGTACTTC	CASSFAPTWETQYF